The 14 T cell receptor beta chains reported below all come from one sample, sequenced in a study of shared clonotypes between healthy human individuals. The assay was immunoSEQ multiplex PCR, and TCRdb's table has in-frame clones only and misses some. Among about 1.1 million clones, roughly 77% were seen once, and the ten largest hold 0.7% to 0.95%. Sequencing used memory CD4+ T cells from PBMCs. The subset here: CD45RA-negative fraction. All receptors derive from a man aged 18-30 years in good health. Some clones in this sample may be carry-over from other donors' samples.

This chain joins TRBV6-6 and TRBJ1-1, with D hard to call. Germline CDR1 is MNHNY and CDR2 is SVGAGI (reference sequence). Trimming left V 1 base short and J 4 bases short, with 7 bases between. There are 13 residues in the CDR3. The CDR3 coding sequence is TGTGCCAGCAGTTACTTTGGCTCCACTGAAGCTTTCTTT. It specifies CASSYFGSTEAFF.

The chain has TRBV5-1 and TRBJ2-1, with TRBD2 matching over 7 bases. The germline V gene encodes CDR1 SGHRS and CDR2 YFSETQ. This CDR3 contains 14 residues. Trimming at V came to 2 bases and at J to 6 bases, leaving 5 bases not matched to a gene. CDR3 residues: CASSLQAGSNEQFF. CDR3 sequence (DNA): TGCGCCAGCAGCTTACAAGCGGGAAGCAATGAGCAGTTCTTC.

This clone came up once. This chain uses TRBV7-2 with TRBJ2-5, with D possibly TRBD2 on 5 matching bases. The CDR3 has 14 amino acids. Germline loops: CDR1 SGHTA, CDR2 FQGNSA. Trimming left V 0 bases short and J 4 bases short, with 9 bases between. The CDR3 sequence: CASSLAGRAETQYF. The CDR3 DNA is TGTGCCAGCAGCTTAGCCGGGCGGGCAGAGACCCAGTACTTC.

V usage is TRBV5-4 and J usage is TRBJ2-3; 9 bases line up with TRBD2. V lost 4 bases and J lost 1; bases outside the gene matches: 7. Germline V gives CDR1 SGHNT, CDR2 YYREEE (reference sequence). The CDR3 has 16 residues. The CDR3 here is CASSPRREGRTDTQYF. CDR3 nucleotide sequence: TGTGCCAGCAGCCCGCGGCGGGAGGGCCGCACAGATACGCAGTATTTT. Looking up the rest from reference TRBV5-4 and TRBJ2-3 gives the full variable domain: ETGVTQSPTHLIKTRGQQVTLRCSSQSGHNTVSWYQQALGQGPQFIFQYYREEENGRGNFPPRFSGLQFPNYSSELNVNALELDDSALYLCASSPRREGRTDTQYFGPGTRLTVL.

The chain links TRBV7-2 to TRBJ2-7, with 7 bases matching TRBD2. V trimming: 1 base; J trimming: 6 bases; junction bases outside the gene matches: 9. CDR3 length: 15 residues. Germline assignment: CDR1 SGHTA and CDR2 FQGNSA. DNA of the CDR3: TGTGCCAGCAGCTTAGGGGAGGGGACGGGAAGCGAGCAGTACTTC. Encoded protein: CASSLGEGTGSEQYF.

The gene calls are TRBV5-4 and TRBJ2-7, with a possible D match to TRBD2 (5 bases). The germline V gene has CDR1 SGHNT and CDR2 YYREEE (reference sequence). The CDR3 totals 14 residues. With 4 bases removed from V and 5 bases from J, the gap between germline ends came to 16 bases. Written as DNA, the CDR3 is TGTGCCAGCAGCCCAGGACTTTGGATGAACGAGCAGTACTTC. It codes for CASSPGLWMNEQYF.

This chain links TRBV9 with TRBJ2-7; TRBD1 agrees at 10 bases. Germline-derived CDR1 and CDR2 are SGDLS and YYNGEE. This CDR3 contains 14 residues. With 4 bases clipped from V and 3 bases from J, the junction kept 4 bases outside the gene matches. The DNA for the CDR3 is TGTGCCAGCAGCTCCGGACAGGGGGTCTACGAGCAGTACTTC. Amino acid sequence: CASSSGQGVYEQYF.

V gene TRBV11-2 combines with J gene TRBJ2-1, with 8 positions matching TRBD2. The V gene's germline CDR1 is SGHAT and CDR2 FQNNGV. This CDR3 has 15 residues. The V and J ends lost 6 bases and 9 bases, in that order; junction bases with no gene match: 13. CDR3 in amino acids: CASRLSGSRGGEQFF. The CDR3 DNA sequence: TGTGCCAGCAGGTTAAGCGGGAGCCGAGGAGGTGAGCAGTTCTTC.

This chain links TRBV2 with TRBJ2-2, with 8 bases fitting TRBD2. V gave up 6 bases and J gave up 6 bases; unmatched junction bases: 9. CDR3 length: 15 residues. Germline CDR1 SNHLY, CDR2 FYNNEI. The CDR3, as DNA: TGTGCCAGCAGCGGGGGGGGTGGAACCCCCGGGGAGCTGTTTTTT. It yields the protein CASSGGGGTPGELFF.

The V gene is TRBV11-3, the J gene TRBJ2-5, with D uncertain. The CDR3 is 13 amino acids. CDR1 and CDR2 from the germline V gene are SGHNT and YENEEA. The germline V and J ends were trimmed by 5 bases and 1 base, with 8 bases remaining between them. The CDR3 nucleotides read TGTGCCAGCAGCCAAAGTACCCAAGAGACCCAGTACTTC. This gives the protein CASSQSTQETQYF.

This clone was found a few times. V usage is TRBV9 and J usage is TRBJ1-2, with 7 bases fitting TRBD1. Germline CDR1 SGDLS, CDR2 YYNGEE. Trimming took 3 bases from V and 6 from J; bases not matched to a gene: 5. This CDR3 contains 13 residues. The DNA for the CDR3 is TGTGCCAGCAGCGCGGGACAGTGGGATGGCTACACCTTC. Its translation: CASSAGQWDGYTF.

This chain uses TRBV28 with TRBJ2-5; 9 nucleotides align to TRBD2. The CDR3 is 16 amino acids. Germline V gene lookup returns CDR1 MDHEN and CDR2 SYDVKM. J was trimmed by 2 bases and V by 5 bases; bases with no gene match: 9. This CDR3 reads CASSPPRLAAQETQYF. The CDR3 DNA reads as TGTGCCAGCAGTCCCCCCCGACTAGCGGCACAAGAGACCCAGTACTTC.

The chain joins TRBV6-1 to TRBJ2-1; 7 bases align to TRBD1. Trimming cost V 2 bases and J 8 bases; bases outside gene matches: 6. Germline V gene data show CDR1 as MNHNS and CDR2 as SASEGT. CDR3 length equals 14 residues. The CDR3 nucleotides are TGTGCCAGCAGTGAATCGACAGGGAAGGATGAGCAGTTCTTC. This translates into CASSESTGKDEQFF.

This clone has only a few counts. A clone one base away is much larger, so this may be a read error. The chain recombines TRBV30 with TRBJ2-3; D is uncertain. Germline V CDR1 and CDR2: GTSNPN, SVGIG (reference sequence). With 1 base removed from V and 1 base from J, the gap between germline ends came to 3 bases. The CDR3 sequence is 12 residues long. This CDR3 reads CAWSEGTDTQYF. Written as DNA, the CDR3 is TGTGCCTGGAGTGAGGGCACAGATACGCAGTATTTT.